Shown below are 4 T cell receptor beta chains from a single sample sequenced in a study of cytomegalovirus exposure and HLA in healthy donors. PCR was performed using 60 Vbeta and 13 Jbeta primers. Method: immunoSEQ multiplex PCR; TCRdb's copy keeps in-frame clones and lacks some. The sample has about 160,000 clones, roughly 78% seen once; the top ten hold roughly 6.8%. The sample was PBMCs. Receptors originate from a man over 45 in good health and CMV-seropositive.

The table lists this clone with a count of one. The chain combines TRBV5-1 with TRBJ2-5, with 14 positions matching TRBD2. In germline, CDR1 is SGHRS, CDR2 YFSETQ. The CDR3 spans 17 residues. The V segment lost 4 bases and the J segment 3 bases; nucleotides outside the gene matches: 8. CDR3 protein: CASSQTSGRAGEETQYF. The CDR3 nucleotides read TGCGCCAGCAGCCAGACTAGCGGGAGGGCCGGGGAAGAGACCCAGTACTTC.

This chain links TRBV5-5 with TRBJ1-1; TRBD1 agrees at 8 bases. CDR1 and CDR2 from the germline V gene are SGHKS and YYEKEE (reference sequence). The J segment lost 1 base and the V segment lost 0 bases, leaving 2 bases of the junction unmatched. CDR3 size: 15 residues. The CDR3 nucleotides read TGTGCCAGCAGCTTGGATGACAGGGGGAACACTGAAGCTTTCTTT. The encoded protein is CASSLDDRGNTEAFF.

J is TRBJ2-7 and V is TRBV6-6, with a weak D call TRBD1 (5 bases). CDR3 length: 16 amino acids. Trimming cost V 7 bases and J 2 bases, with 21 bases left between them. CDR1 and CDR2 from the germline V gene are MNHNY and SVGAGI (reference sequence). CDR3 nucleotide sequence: TGTGCCAGCACCCCCGCCGGGTCCAGGGAAACCTACGAGCAGTACTTC. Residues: CASTPAGSRETYEQYF.

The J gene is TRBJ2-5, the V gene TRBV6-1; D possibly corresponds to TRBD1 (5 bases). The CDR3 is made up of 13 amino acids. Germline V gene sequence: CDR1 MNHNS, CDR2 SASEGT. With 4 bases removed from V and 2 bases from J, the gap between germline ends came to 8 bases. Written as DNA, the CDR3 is TGTGCCAGCAGTGGGGCAGGGCAAGAGACCCAGTACTTC. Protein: CASSGAGQETQYF.